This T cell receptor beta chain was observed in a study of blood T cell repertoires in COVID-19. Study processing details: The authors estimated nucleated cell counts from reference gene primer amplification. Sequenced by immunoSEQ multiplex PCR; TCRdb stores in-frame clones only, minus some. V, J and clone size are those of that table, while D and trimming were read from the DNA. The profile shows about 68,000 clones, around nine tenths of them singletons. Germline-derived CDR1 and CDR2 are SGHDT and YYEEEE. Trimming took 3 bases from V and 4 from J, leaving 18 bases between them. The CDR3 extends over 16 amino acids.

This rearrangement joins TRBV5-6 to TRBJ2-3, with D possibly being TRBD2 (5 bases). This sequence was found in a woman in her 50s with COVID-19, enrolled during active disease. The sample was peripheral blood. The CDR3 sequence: CASSSGSLIIADTQYF. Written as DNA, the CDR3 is TGTGCCAGCAGCTCGGGAAGTTTAATTATTGCAGATACGCAGTATTTT.